Reported below is one T cell receptor (beta chain). Its antigen is undetermined. Trimming removed 1 base from V and 8 bases from J, with 9 bases in between. Germline loops: CDR1 SGHRS, CDR2 YFSETQ. This CDR3 spans 13 amino acids. The data originate from a study of response to subunit inactivated influenza vaccine. Study-wide findings and caveats: The authors offered the suggestion that each seasonal influenza vaccination recruits few new T cells.

MiXCR was run by TCRdb on the RT-PCR reads, yielding one entry per CDR3 protein. The sample shows 280,000 or so distinct CDR3 sequences, about a fifth of them seen only once. This specimen consisted of PBMCs from blood, obtained 21 months after vaccination. This clonotype was obtained from a man between 50 and 69 years old who received an inactivated influenza vaccine. The chain joins TRBV5-1 to TRBJ1-4, with D unclear. The CDR3 spells CASSLSGREKLFF. In DNA form, the CDR3 reads TGCGCCAGCAGCTTGTCGGGGAGAGAAAAACTGTTTTTT.